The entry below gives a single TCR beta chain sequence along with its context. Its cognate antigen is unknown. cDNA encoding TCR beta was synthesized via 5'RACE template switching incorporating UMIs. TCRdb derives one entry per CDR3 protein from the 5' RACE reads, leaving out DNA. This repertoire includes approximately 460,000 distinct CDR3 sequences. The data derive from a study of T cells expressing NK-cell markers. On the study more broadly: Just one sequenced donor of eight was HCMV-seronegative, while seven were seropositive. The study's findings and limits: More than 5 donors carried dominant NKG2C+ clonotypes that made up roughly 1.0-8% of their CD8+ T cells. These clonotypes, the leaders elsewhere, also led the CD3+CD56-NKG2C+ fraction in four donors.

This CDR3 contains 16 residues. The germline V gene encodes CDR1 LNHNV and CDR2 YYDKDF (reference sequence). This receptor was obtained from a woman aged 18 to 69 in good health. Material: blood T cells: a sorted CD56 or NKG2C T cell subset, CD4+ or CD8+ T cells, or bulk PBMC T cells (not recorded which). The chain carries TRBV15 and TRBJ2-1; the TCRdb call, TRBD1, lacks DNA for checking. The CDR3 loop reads CATSRDGGSSYNEQFF.